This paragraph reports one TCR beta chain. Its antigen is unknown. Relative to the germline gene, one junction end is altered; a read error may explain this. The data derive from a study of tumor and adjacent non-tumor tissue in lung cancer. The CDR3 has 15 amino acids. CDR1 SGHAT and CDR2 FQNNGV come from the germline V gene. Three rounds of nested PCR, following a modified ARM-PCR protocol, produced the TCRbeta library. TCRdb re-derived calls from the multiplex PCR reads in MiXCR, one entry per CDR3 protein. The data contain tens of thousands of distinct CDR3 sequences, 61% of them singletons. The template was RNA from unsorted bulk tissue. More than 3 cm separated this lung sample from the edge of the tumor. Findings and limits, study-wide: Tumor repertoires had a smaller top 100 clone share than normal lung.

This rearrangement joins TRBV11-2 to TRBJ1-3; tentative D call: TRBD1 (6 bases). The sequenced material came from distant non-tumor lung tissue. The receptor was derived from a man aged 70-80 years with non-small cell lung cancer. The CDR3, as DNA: TGTGCCAGCAGCACCTACAGGGAAAGCGGAGACACCGTATATTTT. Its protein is CASSTYRESGDTVYF. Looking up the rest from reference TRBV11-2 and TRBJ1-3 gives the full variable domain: EAGVAQSPRYKIIEKRQSVAFWCNPISGHATLYWYQQILGQGPKLLIQFQNNGVVDDSQLPKDRFSAERLKGVDSTLKIQPAKLEDSAVYLCASSTYRESGDTVYFGEGSWLTVV.